These T cell receptor beta chains were read from a single sample in a study of cytomegalovirus exposure and HLA in healthy donors. Sequenced by immunoSEQ multiplex PCR; TCRdb stores in-frame clones only, minus some. Of hundreds of thousands of clones listed, roughly four fifths are singletons. What was sequenced was PBMCs. Receptor source: a woman in her 40s in good health and CMV-seronegative. The CDR3 runs from the conserved cysteine through the conserved F or W. D genes are given only for firm matches. Rows may omit the clone size; those that give it use once, few, many or a size class.

V: TRBV5-6; J: TRBJ2-1; size: few; D: NA; CDR3: CASSLLNNEQFF; DNA: TGTGCCAGCAGCTTGTTAAACAATGAGCAGTTCTTC
V: TRBV6-5; J: TRBJ1-1; size: once; D: TRBD1; CDR3: CASSYPMTGGRTEAFF; DNA: TGTGCCAGCAGTTACCCCATGACAGGGGGGCGCACTGAAGCTTTCTTT
V: TRBV18; J: TRBJ1-2; size: NA; D: TRBD1; CDR3: CASSQQGTNYGYTF; DNA: TGTGCCAGCTCGCAACAGGGGACTAACTATGGCTACACCTTC
V: TRBV5-1; J: TRBJ1-1; size: NA; D: NA; CDR3: CASSLDGQVGEAFF; DNA: TGCGCCAGCAGCTTGGATGGACAAGTCGGCGAAGCTTTCTTT
V: TRBV9; J: TRBJ1-1; size: NA; D: TRBD1; CDR3: CASSVGQGNTEAFF; DNA: TGTGCCAGCAGCGTGGGACAGGGGAACACTGAAGCTTTCTTT
V: TRBV2; J: TRBJ2-5; size: NA; D: NA; CDR3: CASSEVGSETQYF; DNA: TGTGCCAGCAGTGAAGTGGGTAGCGAGACCCAGTACTTC
V: TRBV6-5; J: TRBJ2-1; size: NA; D: TRBD1; CDR3: CASSLDRAYNEQFF; DNA: TGTGCCAGCAGTCTGGACAGGGCCTACAATGAGCAGTTCTTC
V: TRBV15; J: TRBJ1-5; size: NA; D: NA; CDR3: CATSRVRSFGNQPQHF; DNA: TGTGCCACCAGCAGAGTAAGGAGTTTCGGGAATCAGCCCCAGCATTTT
V: TRBV6-5; J: TRBJ1-5; size: NA; D: NA; CDR3: CASGGTSNQPQHF; DNA: TGTGCCAGTGGAGGGACCAGCAATCAGCCCCAGCATTTT
V: TRBV9; J: TRBJ2-7; size: few; D: TRBD1; CDR3: CASSTGTVNYEQYF; DNA: TGTGCCAGCAGCACCGGGACAGTAAACTACGAGCAGTACTTC
V: TRBV5-6; J: TRBJ2-5; size: NA; D: TRBD1; CDR3: CASRGQNQETQYF; DNA: TGTGCCAGTAGGGGACAGAATCAAGAGACCCAGTACTTC
V: TRBV2; J: TRBJ2-5; size: NA; D: TRBD1; CDR3: CASSSDRGQETQYF; DNA: TGTGCCAGCAGCTCGGACAGGGGGCAAGAGACCCAGTACTTC
V: TRBV15; J: TRBJ1-2; size: NA; D: NA; CDR3: CATSRDSGSGYGYTF; DNA: TGTGCCACCAGCAGAGATTCGGGATCGGGCTATGGCTACACCTTC
V: TRBV5-4; J: TRBJ1-1; size: NA; D: TRBD1; CDR3: CASTSETGGWNTEAFF; DNA: TGTGCCAGCACTTCAGAAACAGGGGGCTGGAACACTGAAGCTTTCTTT
V: TRBV18; J: TRBJ2-1; size: many; D: NA; CDR3: CASSEGWGEDPQFF; DNA: TGTGCCAGCTCTGAAGGGTGGGGAGAGGATCCTCAGTTCTTC
V: TRBV27; J: TRBJ2-2; size: once; D: NA; CDR3: CASSFLGGGAGELFF; DNA: TGTGCCAGCAGTTTCTTAGGGGGCGGGGCCGGGGAGCTGTTTTTT
V: TRBV5-1; J: TRBJ2-2; size: NA; D: NA; CDR3: CASSWTENTGELFF; DNA: TGCGCCAGCAGCTGGACTGAAAACACCGGGGAGCTGTTTTTT
V: TRBV4-1; J: TRBJ2-4; size: NA; D: TRBD2; CDR3: CASSQGGGLAGHIQYF; DNA: TGCGCCAGCAGCCAAGGAGGGGGCCTAGCGGGGCACATTCAGTACTTC
V: TRBV9; J: TRBJ1-2; size: NA; D: NA; CDR3: CASSTSPGPANYGYTF; DNA: TGTGCCAGCAGCACCTCACCAGGGCCCGCTAACTATGGCTACACCTTC
V: TRBV6-5; J: TRBJ2-7; size: NA; D: TRBD1; CDR3: CASSYSGQGAYEQYF; DNA: TGTGCCAGCAGTTACTCGGGCCAGGGGGCCTACGAGCAGTACTTC
V: TRBV2; J: TRBJ1-5; size: NA; D: TRBD1; CDR3: CASSRDRNSNQPQHF; DNA: TGTGCCAGCAGCAGGGACAGGAATAGCAATCAGCCCCAGCATTTT
V: TRBV6-1; J: TRBJ1-3; size: NA; D: NA; CDR3: CAAQAGLNSGNTIYF; DNA: TGTGCCGCCCAGGCAGGCCTAAACTCTGGAAACACCATATATTTT
V: TRBV2; J: TRBJ1-5; size: NA; D: NA; CDR3: CASTRNWGDQPQHF; DNA: TGTGCCAGCACCCGGAACTGGGGGGATCAGCCCCAGCATTTT
V: TRBV6-1; J: TRBJ1-2; size: NA; D: TRBD1; CDR3: CANREQGRNGYPF; DNA: TGTGCCAACCGCGAACAGGGGAGGAATGGCTACCCCTTC
V: TRBV11-2; J: TRBJ2-3; size: NA; D: NA; CDR3: CASRRRGGRDTDTQYF; DNA: TGTGCCAGCAGAAGAAGAGGGGGGAGGGACACAGATACGCAGTATTTT
V: TRBV18; J: TRBJ1-2; size: NA; D: NA; CDR3: CASSPESRGYTF; DNA: TGTGCCAGCTCACCAGAGTCGAGAGGCTACACCTTC
V: TRBV2; J: TRBJ1-4; size: few; D: NA; CDR3: CASTRDINEKLFF; DNA: TGTGCCAGCACCCGGGACATTAATGAAAAACTGTTTTTT
V: TRBV6-5; J: TRBJ2-7; size: NA; D: NA; CDR3: CASSYGQDSNEQYF; DNA: TGTGCCAGCAGTTACGGGCAGGATTCGAACGAGCAGTACTTC
V: TRBV19; J: TRBJ1-2; size: NA; D: TRBD1; CDR3: CASSPIVGVTGFTF; DNA: TGTGCCAGTAGTCCGATAGTGGGAGTGACAGGGTTCACCTTC
V: TRBV2; J: TRBJ1-1; size: NA; D: NA; CDR3: CASSASAGQAFF; DNA: TGTGCCAGCAGCGCTTCGGCAGGGCAAGCTTTCTTT
V: TRBV2; J: TRBJ2-7; size: NA; D: TRBD1; CDR3: CAASRTGAYEQYF; DNA: TGTGCCGCCTCTAGGACAGGAGCCTACGAGCAGTACTTC
V: TRBV11-2; J: TRBJ2-5; size: NA; D: TRBD2; CDR3: CASSSPGGGSQETQYF; DNA: TGTGCCAGCAGCTCTCCTGGGGGGGGATCACAAGAGACCCAGTACTTC